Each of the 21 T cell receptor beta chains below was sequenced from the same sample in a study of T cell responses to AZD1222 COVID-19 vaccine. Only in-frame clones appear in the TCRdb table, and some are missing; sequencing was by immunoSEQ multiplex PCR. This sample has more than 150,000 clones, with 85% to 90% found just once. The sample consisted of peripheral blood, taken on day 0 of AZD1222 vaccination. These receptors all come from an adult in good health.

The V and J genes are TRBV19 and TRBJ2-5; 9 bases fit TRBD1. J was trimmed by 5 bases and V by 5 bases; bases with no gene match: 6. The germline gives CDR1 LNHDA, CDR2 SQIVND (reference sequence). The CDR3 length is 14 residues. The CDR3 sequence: CASSGDRGWETQYF. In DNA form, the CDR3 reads TGTGCCAGTAGTGGTGACAGGGGGTGGGAGACCCAGTACTTC. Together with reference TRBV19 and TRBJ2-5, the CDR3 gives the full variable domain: DGGITQSPKYLFRKEGQNVTLSCEQNLNHDAMYWYRQDPGQGLRLIYYSQIVNDFQKGDIAEGYSVSREKKESFPLTVTSAQKNPTAFYLCASSGDRGWETQYFGPGTRLLVL.

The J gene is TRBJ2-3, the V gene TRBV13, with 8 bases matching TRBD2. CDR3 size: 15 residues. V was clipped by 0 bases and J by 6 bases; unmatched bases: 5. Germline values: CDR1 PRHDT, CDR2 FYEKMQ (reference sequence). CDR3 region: CASSLGGGAGDTQYF. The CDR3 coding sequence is TGTGCCAGCAGCTTAGGCGGGGGGGCCGGCGATACGCAGTATTTT.

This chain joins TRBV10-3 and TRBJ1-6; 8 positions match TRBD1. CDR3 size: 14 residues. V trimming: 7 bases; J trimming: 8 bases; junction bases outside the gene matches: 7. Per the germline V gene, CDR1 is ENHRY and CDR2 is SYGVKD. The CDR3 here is CAINQGAPDSPLHF. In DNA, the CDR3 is TGTGCCATCAATCAGGGGGCACCTGATTCACCCCTCCACTTT.

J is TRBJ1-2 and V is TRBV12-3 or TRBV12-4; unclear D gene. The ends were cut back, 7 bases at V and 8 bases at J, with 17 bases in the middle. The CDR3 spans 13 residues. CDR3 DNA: TGTGCCAGCACCGTCTCAAGGGAAAAGGGCTACACCTTC. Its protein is CASTVSREKGYTF.

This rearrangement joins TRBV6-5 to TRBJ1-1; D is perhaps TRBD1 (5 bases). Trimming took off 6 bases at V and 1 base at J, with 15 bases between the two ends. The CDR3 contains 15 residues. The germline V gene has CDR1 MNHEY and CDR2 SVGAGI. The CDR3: CASRGQGVPNTEAFF. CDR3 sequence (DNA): TGTGCCAGCAGGGGTCAGGGAGTCCCGAACACTGAAGCTTTCTTT.

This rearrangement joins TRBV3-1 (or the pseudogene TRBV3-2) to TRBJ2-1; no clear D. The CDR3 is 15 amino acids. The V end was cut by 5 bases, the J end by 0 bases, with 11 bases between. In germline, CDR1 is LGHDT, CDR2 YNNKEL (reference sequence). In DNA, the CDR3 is TGTGCCAGCAGCTCAACTGCAAGCTCCTACAATGAGCAGTTCTTC. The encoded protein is CASSSTASSYNEQFF.

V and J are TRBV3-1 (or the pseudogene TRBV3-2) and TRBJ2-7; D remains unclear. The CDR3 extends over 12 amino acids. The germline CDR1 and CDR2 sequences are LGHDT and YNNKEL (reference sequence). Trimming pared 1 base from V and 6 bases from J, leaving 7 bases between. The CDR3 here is CASSQGAGEQYF. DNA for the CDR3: TGTGCCAGCAGCCAAGGAGCAGGCGAGCAGTACTTC.

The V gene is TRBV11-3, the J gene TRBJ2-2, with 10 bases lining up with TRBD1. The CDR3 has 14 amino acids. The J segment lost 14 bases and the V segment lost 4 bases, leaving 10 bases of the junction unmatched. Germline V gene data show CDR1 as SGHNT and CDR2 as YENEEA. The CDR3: CASSSSEGTGALFF. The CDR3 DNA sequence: TGTGCCAGCAGCTCATCGGAGGGGACAGGGGCCCTGTTTTTT.

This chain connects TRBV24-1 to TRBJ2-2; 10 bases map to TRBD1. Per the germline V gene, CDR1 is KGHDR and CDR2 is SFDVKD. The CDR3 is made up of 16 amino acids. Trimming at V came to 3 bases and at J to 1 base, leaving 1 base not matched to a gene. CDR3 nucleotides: TGTGCCACCAGTGATAGGACAGGGGGGAACACCGGGGAGCTGTTTTTT. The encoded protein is CATSDRTGGNTGELFF.

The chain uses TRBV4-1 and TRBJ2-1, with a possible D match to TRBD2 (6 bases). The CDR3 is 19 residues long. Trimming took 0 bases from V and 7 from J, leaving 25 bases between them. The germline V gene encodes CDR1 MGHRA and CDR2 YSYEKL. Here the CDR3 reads CASSQERQGAPGGRNEQFF. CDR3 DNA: TGCGCCAGCAGCCAAGAACGGCAAGGAGCCCCTGGGGGGAGGAATGAGCAGTTCTTC.

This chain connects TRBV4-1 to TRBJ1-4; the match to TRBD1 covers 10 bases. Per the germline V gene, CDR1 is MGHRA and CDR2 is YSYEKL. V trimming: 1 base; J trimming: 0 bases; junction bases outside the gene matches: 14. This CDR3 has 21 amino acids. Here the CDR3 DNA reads TGCGCCAGCAGCCAAGTTCCCCCGGGACAGGGGATCTCTGCAACTAATGAAAAACTGTTTTTT. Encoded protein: CASSQVPPGQGISATNEKLFF.

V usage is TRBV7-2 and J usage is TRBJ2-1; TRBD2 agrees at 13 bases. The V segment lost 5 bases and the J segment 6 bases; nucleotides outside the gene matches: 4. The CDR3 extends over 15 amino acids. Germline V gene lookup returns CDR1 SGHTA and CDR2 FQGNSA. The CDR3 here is CASSLRTSGGNEQFF. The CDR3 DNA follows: TGTGCCAGCAGCCTACGGACTAGCGGGGGCAATGAGCAGTTCTTC.

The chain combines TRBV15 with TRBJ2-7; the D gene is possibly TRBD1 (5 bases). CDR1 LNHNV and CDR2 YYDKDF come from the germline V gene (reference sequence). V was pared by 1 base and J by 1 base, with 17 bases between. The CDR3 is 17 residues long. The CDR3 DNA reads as TGTGCCACCAGCAGAGGAACGGTGGGGCAGCATTCCTACGAGCAGTACTTC. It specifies CATSRGTVGQHSYEQYF. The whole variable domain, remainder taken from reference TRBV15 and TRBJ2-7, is DAMVIQNPRYQVTQFGKPVTLSCSQTLNHNVMYWYQQKSSQAPKLLFHYYDKDFNNEADTPDNFQSRRPNTSFCFLDIRSPGLGDTAMYLCATSRGTVGQHSYEQYFGPGTRLTVT.

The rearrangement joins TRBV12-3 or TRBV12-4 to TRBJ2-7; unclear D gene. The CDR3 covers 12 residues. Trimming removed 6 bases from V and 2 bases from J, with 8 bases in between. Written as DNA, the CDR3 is TGTGCCAGCAGCCCTCGGCCCTACGAGCAGTACTTC. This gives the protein CASSPRPYEQYF.

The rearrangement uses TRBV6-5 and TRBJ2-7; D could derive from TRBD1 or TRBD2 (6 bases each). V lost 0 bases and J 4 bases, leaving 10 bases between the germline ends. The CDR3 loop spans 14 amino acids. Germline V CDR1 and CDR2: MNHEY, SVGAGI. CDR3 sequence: CASSYSGGVYEQYF. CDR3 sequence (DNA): TGTGCCAGCAGTTACTCGGGGGGCGTATACGAGCAGTACTTC.

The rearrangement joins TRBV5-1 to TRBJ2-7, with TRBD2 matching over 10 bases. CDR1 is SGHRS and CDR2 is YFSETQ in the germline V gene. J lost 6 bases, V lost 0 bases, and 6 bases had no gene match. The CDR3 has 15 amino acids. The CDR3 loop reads CASSLVAGGLGEQYF. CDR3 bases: TGCGCCAGCAGCTTGGTAGCGGGAGGTTTGGGCGAGCAGTACTTC.

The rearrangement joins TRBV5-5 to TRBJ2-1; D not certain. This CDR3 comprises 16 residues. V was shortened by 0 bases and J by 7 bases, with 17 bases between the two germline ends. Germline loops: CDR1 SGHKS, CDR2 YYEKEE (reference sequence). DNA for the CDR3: TGTGCCAGCAGCTTGGTAACCACGGCGGTATTGAATGAGCAGTTCTTC. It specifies CASSLVTTAVLNEQFF. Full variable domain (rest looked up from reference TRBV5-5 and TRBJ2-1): DAGVTQSPTHLIKTRGQQVTLRCSPISGHKSVSWYQQVLGQGPQFIFQYYEKEERGRGNFPDRFSARQFPNYSSELNVNALLLGDSALYLCASSLVTTAVLNEQFFGPGTRLTVL.

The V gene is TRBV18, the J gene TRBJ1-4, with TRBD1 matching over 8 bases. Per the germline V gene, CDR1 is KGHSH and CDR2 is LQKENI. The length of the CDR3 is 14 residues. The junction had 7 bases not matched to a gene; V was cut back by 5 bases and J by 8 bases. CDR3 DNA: TGTGCCAGCTCATCGGACAGGGCCTCCGAAAAACTGTTTTTT. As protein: CASSSDRASEKLFF.

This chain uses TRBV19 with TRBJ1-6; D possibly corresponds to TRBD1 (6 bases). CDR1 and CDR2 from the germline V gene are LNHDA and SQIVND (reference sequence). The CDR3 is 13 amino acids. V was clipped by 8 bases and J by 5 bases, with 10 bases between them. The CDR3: CASRTVHNSPLHF. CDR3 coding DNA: TGTGCCAGTCGGACAGTTCATAATTCACCCCTCCACTTT.

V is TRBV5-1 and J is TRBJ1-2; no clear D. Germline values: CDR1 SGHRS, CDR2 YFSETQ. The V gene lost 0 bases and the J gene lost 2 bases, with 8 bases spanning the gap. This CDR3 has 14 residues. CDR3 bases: TGCGCCAGCAGCTTGGAACCGCTCAACTATGGCTACACCTTC. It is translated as CASSLEPLNYGYTF. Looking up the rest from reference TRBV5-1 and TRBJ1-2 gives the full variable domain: KAGVTQTPRYLIKTRGQQVTLSCSPISGHRSVSWYQQTPGQGLQFLFEYFSETQRNKGNFPGRFSGRQFSNSRSEMNVSTLELGDSALYLCASSLEPLNYGYTFGSGTRLTVV.

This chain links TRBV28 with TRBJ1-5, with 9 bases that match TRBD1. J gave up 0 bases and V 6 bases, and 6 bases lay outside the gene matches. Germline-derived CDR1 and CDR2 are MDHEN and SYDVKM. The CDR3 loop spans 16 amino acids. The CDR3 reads CASSPGTGYSNQPQHF. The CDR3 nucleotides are TGTGCCAGCAGCCCCGGGACAGGGTATAGCAATCAGCCCCAGCATTTT.